Below are 13 T cell receptor beta chains sequenced from a single sample in a study of CD8+CD57+ T cells in acquired aplastic anemia. TCR beta VDJ and CDR3 profiling used genomic DNA as template. From the reads, TCRdb called clonotypes with MiXCR, one entry per CDR3 protein. The sample has around 180,000 distinct CDR3 sequences, over 60% seen once. Sequencing was carried out using sorted CD4+, CD8+, or CD8+CD57+ T cells (not recorded which) from PBMCs. These receptors all stem from a human donor with severe aplastic anemia or a healthy control (not recorded which).

Ten or more counts support this clonotype. The genes are TRBV27 and TRBJ2-7; D tentatively reads TRBD1 or TRBD2 (5 bases each). This CDR3 is built from 12 residues. Germline values: CDR1 MNHEY, CDR2 SMNVEV (reference sequence). V lost 3 bases to trimming and J lost 5 bases, with 8 bases between them. The CDR3: CASSLRGHEQYF. The DNA for the CDR3 is TGTGCCAGCAGTTTGAGGGGCCACGAGCAGTACTTC.

As concerns this clonotype: Germline is not matched at one junction end, which may reflect a read error. This rearrangement joins TRBV10-1 to TRBJ1-1; 10 positions agree with TRBD1. This CDR3 comprises 14 residues. Looked up from germline, CDR1 is WNHNN and CDR2 is SYGVQD (reference sequence). CDR3 in DNA: TGTGCCATCGGGGACAGGGGCTCGAACACTGAAGCTTTCTTT. Translation: CAIGDRGSNTEAFF.

This clonotype occurred once. The chain has TRBV7-9 and TRBJ2-7; tentative D call: TRBD1 (5 bases). The CDR3 extends over 14 amino acids. Germline V CDR1 and CDR2: SEHNR, FQNEAQ (reference sequence). CDR3 sequence (DNA): TGTGCTGGCAGCTTACATAGGGGTTCCTACGAGCAGTACTTC. It translates to CAGSLHRGSYEQYF.

The chain is built from TRBV15 and TRBJ2-1; D ambiguous. Trimming took 0 bases from V and 6 from J, leaving 12 bases between them. CDR1 and CDR2 (germline): LNHNV, YYDKDF (reference sequence). This CDR3 region has 15 residues. The CDR3 reads CATSRDPGRFNEQFF. The CDR3 nucleotides read TGTGCCACCAGCAGAGATCCGGGCAGATTCAATGAGCAGTTCTTC.

Many counts were recorded for this clonotype. The rearrangement joins TRBV29-1 to TRBJ2-1, with D possibly being TRBD2 (6 bases). The CDR3 spans 13 residues. CDR1 and CDR2 from the germline V gene are SQVTM and ANQGSEA. Trimming cost V 3 bases and J 5 bases, with 11 bases left between them. The CDR3 region is CSVDGGEDNEQFF. CDR3 sequence (DNA): TGCAGCGTTGATGGCGGGGAGGACAATGAGCAGTTCTTC.

This clonotype has only a few counts. V is TRBV27 and J is TRBJ2-7; tentative D call: TRBD1 (6 bases). The CDR3 sequence is 14 residues long. With 2 bases removed from V and 2 bases from J, the gap between germline ends came to 10 bases. Germline loops: CDR1 MNHEY, CDR2 SMNVEV (reference sequence). Here the CDR3 DNA reads TGTGCCAGCAGTTTACAGACAGGCGCCTACGAGCAGTACTTC. Protein product: CASSLQTGAYEQYF.

This chain joins TRBV10-3 and TRBJ2-1, with D tentatively TRBD2 (6 bases). With 8 bases removed from V and 4 bases from J, the gap between germline ends came to 15 bases. The germline V gene encodes CDR1 ENHRY and CDR2 SYGVKD. This CDR3 is built from 14 residues. The CDR3 nucleotides are TGTGCCATCGGGGCGGGACCGGCGTACAATGAGCAGTTCTTC. It yields the protein CAIGAGPAYNEQFF.

The rearrangement joins TRBV9 to TRBJ2-5; 10 nucleotides agree with TRBD1. Trimming at V came to 6 bases and at J to 3 bases, leaving 5 bases not matched to a gene. Germline CDR1 reads SGDLS; CDR2 reads YYNGEE. The CDR3 has 14 residues. CDR3 nucleotides: TGTGCCAGCACCAGGGACAGGGGAGAAGAGACCCAGTACTTC. It specifies CASTRDRGEETQYF.

This chain uses TRBV19 with TRBJ1-6; 7 bases are a match to TRBD1. V trimming: 6 bases; J trimming: 7 bases; junction bases outside the gene matches: 6. The CDR3 runs to 14 residues. Germline V gives CDR1 LNHDA, CDR2 SQIVND (reference sequence). Here the CDR3 reads CASSRQGMNSPLHF. Written as DNA, the CDR3 is TGTGCCAGTAGCCGACAGGGTATGAATTCACCCCTCCACTTT.

This clonotype was picked up many times. This chain connects TRBV7-8 to TRBJ2-7; no firm D call. Germline V gives CDR1 SGHVS, CDR2 FQNEAQ. CDR3 length: 12 amino acids. V was clipped by 2 bases and J by 1 base, with 3 bases between them. The CDR3 DNA reads as TGTGCCAGCAGCTTAAGGTCCTACGAGCAGTACTTC. Translated: CASSLRSYEQYF. Based on the CDR3 plus reference TRBV7-8 and TRBJ2-7, the full variable domain is GAGVSQSPRYKVAKRGQDVALRCDPISGHVSLFWYQQALGQGPEFLTYFQNEAQLDKSGLPSDRFFAERPEGSVSTLKIQRTQQEDSAVYLCASSLRSYEQYFGPGTRLTVT.

By proportion, this clonotype is medium-sized (0.01 to 0.1%). V gene TRBV20-1 combines with J gene TRBJ2-1; D is undetermined. This CDR3 is 14 amino acids long. V was cut by 3 bases and J by 6 bases, with 15 bases left in between. Germline CDR1 DFQATT, CDR2 SNEGSKA (reference sequence). The CDR3 nucleotides are TGCAGTGCTAGTTATCTAGTAGTGCGCAATGAGCAGTTCTTC. It is translated as CSASYLVVRNEQFF.

This chain joins TRBV19 and TRBJ2-3; 11 bases align to TRBD1. Trimming cost V 6 bases and J 2 bases; bases outside gene matches: 7. The CDR3 extends over 16 amino acids. CDR1 LNHDA and CDR2 SQIVND come from the germline V gene (reference sequence). The CDR3 DNA follows: TGTGCCAGTAGCCCGGGACAGGGGGACCTCACAGATACGCAGTATTTT. This gives the protein CASSPGQGDLTDTQYF.

This chain connects TRBV20-1 to TRBJ2-7, with 11 bases lining up with TRBD2. Trimming at V came to 3 bases and at J to 7 bases, leaving 8 bases not matched to a gene. CDR3 length: 14 residues. The V gene's germline CDR1 is DFQATT and CDR2 SNEGSKA (reference sequence). CDR3 DNA sequence: TGCAGTGCTAGGGTAGCGGGAGGGCCGGGGGAGCAGTACTTC. This gives the protein CSARVAGGPGEQYF.